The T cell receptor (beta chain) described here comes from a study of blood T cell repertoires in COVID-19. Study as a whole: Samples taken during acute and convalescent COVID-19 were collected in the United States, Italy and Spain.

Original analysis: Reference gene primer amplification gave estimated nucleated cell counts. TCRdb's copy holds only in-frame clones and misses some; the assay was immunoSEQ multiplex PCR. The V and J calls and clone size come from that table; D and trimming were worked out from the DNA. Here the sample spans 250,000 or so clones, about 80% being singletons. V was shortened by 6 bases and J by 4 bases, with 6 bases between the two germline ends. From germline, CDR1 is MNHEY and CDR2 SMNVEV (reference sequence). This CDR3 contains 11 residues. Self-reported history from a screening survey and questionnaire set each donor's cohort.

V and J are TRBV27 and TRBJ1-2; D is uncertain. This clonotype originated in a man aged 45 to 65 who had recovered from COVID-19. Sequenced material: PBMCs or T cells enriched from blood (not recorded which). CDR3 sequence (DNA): TGTGCCAGCAGAGACATCTATGGCTACACCTTC. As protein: CASRDIYGYTF.